The clone carrying this TCR beta chain was seen only a few times. Its antigen is unknown. This CDR3 has 14 amino acids. CDR1 is LGHNT, CDR2 FRNRAP, per germline. V dropped 6 bases and J dropped 4; count of bases not matched to a gene: 6. The data are from a study of cytomegalovirus exposure and HLA in healthy donors. Study conclusions and caveats: Prediction of most subjects' HLA-A and HLA-B alleles by TCR beta sequences was reportedly accurate.

PCR used 60 Vbeta primers and 13 Jbeta primers. Method: immunoSEQ multiplex PCR; TCRdb's copy keeps in-frame clones and lacks some. The data contain approximately 150,000 clones, 73% of them singletons. V usage is TRBV12-5 and J usage is TRBJ1-5; 7 bases align to TRBD1. This receptor was taken from a woman aged 18-29 years in good health and CMV-seronegative. Sequencing input: PBMCs. In DNA form, the CDR3 reads TGTGCTAGTGGCTCCGGACAGGTTAATCAGCCCCAGCATTTT. It is translated as CASGSGQVNQPQHF.